This passage covers 3 T cell receptor beta chains from one sample sequenced in a study of control samples from healthy donors and cancer patients. TCRdb's copy holds only in-frame clones and misses some; the assay was immunoSEQ multiplex PCR. Of 90,000 to 150,000 clones listed, 85% to 90% are singletons. Sequenced: blood. The receptor source for this set is a man aged 25 to 40 in good health.

This chain joins TRBV2 and TRBJ1-1; no clear D gene. The CDR3 has 13 residues. CDR1 is SNHLY, CDR2 FYNNEI, per germline. V was trimmed by 8 bases and J by 0 bases, leaving 10 bases between them. Here the CDR3 reads CASSRLMNTEAFF. DNA for the CDR3: TGTGCCAGCTCGAGACTGATGAACACTGAAGCTTTCTTT. The full variable domain, completed using reference TRBV2 and TRBJ1-1, is EPEVTQTPSHQVTQMGQEVILRCVPISNHLYFYWYRQILGQKVEFLVSFYNNEISEKSEIFDDQFSVERPDGSNFTLKIRSTKLEDSAMYFCASSRLMNTEAFFGQGTRLTVV.

The rearrangement joins TRBV7-2 to TRBJ2-4; the D is unclear. The CDR3 contains 14 residues. CDR1 is SGHTA, CDR2 FQGNSA, per germline. The V end was cut by 1 base, the J end by 7 bases, with 11 bases between. CDR3 coding DNA: TGTGCCAGCAGCTTAGACCCCAGCGCGAACATTCAGTACTTC. Protein sequence: CASSLDPSANIQYF.

The chain employs TRBV27 and TRBJ2-7, with D perhaps matching TRBD2 (7 bases). The germline V and J ends were trimmed by 5 bases and 5 bases, with 19 bases remaining between them. The CDR3 is 15 residues long. Looked up from germline, CDR1 is MNHEY and CDR2 is SMNVEV (reference sequence). CDR3 sequence: CASSTYGGLVNEQYF. The CDR3 nucleotides read TGTGCCAGCAGTACCTACGGGGGGCTGGTGAACGAGCAGTACTTC.